This T cell receptor (beta chain) appears in the sequencing data of a study of blood T cell repertoires in COVID-19. In the study overall: COVID-19 samples, acute and convalescent, were from the United States, Italy and Spain. The cDNA or gDNA used as material had been derived from T cells, B-cell-depleted T cells, or PBMCs.

The repertoire was sequenced with immunoSEQ multiplex PCR; TCRdb's copy has only in-frame clones and lacks some. The table includes more than 150,000 clones, around nine tenths detected once. V lost 2 bases to trimming and J lost 2 bases; unmatched junction nucleotides: 5. The CDR3 extends over 16 amino acids. From germline, CDR1 is MNHEY and CDR2 SVGAGI. The chain joins TRBV6-5 to TRBJ1-5, with 8 bases matching TRBD1. This sequence was found in a man aged 45-65 years with acute or convalescent COVID-19. Sequenced: peripheral blood. The CDR3 nucleotides read TGTGCCAGCAGTTACGGACAGGGTCTAGGCAATCAGCCCCAGCATTTT. Amino acids: CASSYGQGLGNQPQHF.